These 24 T cell receptor beta chains originate from one sample sequenced in a study of Ad26.COV2.S vaccination and SARS-CoV-2 variants. Clones were read by immunoSEQ multiplex PCR, and TCRdb kept only the in-frame ones, dropping some. The sample records fewer than 800,000 clones, roughly 90% being singletons. Sample treatment: approximately 18 received Ad26.COV2.S at low or high dose, single or two shots; about 5 received placebo; per-sample allocation not given. Samples were taken on day 63 after the first vaccine or placebo injection. Specimen: peripheral blood, collected in a trial of Ad26.COV2.S vaccine versus placebo. These receptors originate from a person aged 18-60 years who received the Ad26.COV2.S COVID-19 vaccine or a placebo.

The chain recombines TRBV7-8 with TRBJ1-5; 8 bases map to TRBD1. Germline lookup yields CDR1 SGHVS and CDR2 FQNEAQ. V lost 3 bases to trimming and J lost 0 bases; unmatched junction nucleotides: 7. The CDR3 contains 17 residues. The CDR3 DNA reads as TGTGCCAGCAGCTTGCTGACAGGGGCCTCTAGCAATCAGCCCCAGCATTTT. Translating it yields CASSLLTGASSNQPQHF.

The V gene is TRBV4-3, the J gene TRBJ2-1, with 7 bases identical to TRBD2. This CDR3 contains 16 residues. CDR1 and CDR2 (germline): LGHNA, YSLEER. The V gene end was trimmed by 0 bases and the J gene end by 2 bases; junction bases not matched to a gene: 4. In nucleotides, the CDR3 is TGCGCCAGCAGCCAAGATTCCGGGGGGACCTACAATGAGCAGTTCTTC. Residues: CASSQDSGGTYNEQFF.

The count of this clone is one. This sequence joins TRBV3-1 (or the pseudogene TRBV3-2) and TRBJ2-3; TRBD2 aligns across 8 bases. The CDR3 covers 16 residues. Trimming at V came to 1 base and at J to 1 base, leaving 4 bases not matched to a gene. Germline V gene sequence: CDR1 LGHDT, CDR2 YNNKEL (reference sequence). The CDR3 loop is CASSQVLAVGTDTQYF. As DNA, the CDR3 is TGTGCCAGCAGCCAAGTACTAGCGGTGGGCACAGATACGCAGTATTTT.

This rearrangement joins TRBV3-1 (or the pseudogene TRBV3-2) to TRBJ2-5, with D tentatively TRBD1 or TRBD2 (5 bases each). The V gene's germline CDR1 is LGHDT and CDR2 YNNKEL (reference sequence). The V end was cut by 5 bases, the J end by 7 bases, with 11 bases between. The CDR3 has 12 amino acids. CDR3 in amino acids: CASSRDGGTQYF. The CDR3 nucleotides read TGTGCCAGCAGCAGAGATGGGGGGACCCAGTACTTC.

The rearrangement joins TRBV6-2 or TRBV6-3 to TRBJ2-1; D might be TRBD2 (7 bases). The CDR3 has 14 residues. Trimming took off 0 bases at V and 9 bases at J, with 12 bases between the two ends. Germline CDR1 reads MNHEY; CDR2 reads SVGEGT. In nucleotides, the CDR3 is TGTGCCAGCAGTTACTCGGGGGGGCCGGGTGAGCAGTTCTTC. Translating it yields CASSYSGGPGEQFF.

The CDR3 loop reads CASSLAFGLAGGITYNEQFF. In nucleotides, the CDR3 is TGTGCCAGCAGCTTAGCGTTTGGACTAGCGGGGGGGATAACCTACAATGAGCAGTTCTTC. J is TRBJ2-1 and V is TRBV7-8; 15 bases map to TRBD2. There are 20 residues in the CDR3. Germline CDR1 SGHVS, CDR2 FQNEAQ. Trimming took 0 bases from V and 2 from J; bases not matched to a gene: 8. The entire variable domain, with the rest obtained from reference TRBV7-8 and TRBJ2-1, is as follows: GAGVSQSPRYKVAKRGQDVALRCDPISGHVSLFWYQQALGQGPEFLTYFQNEAQLDKSGLPSDRFFAERPEGSVSTLKIQRTQQEDSAVYLCASSLAFGLAGGITYNEQFFGPGTRLTVL.

This chain joins TRBV11-1 and TRBJ2-7; D unresolved. The CDR3 extends over 14 amino acids. In germline, CDR1 is SGHAT, CDR2 FQDESV (reference sequence). Trimming removed 2 bases from V and 7 bases from J, with 15 bases in between. This chain's CDR3 is CASSLYENGREQYF. CDR3 sequence (DNA): TGTGCCAGCAGCTTATATGAGAATGGACGAGAGCAGTACTTC.

The chain employs TRBV29-1 and TRBJ2-5; TRBD2 agrees at 8 bases. This CDR3 is 13 amino acids long. CDR1 and CDR2 (germline): SQVTM, ANQGSEA. Trimming at V came to 5 bases and at J to 3 bases, leaving 5 bases not matched to a gene. The CDR3 DNA is TGCAGCGTTCCTAGCGGGTTTGAAGAGACCCAGTACTTC. This encodes CSVPSGFEETQYF.

The V gene is TRBV12-3 or TRBV12-4, the J gene TRBJ1-2, with 7 bases lining up with TRBD1. V was pared by 6 bases and J by 7 bases, with 8 bases of the junction left unmatched. There are 13 residues in the CDR3. The CDR3 loop is CASRPDRVSGYTF. The DNA for the CDR3 is TGTGCCAGCAGACCCGACAGGGTCTCTGGCTACACCTTC.

Comments on this clone: Other DNA sequences in this sample translate to the same CDR3. V is TRBV5-1 and J is TRBJ2-7; 11 nucleotides match TRBD2. Trimming took 0 bases from V and 4 from J; bases not matched to a gene: 3. The length of the CDR3 is 15 residues. Per the germline V gene, CDR1 is SGHRS and CDR2 is YFSETQ. In nucleotides, the CDR3 is TGCGCCAGCAGCTTGGAACTAGCGGGAGCTTACGAGCAGTACTTC. This translates into CASSLELAGAYEQYF.

V is TRBV7-3 and J is TRBJ2-2, with D unclear. V lost 8 bases, J lost 3 bases, and 10 bases lay in between. Germline lookup yields CDR1 SGHTA and CDR2 FQGTGA. This CDR3 has 13 amino acids. The chain's CDR3 is CASGDTYTGELFF. As DNA, the CDR3 is TGTGCCAGCGGCGACACTTACACCGGGGAGCTGTTTTTT.

A note on this clone: The junction departs from the called germline gene at one end, perhaps through a read error. V gene TRBV7-7 combines with J gene TRBJ2-1, with TRBD1 as a possible D gene (6 bases). This CDR3 region has 13 residues. Germline assignment: CDR1 SSHAT and CDR2 FNYEAQ (reference sequence). In DNA form, the CDR3 reads TGTGCTAGCAGCCAGGACAGCCACAATGAGCAGTTCTTC. This translates into CASSQDSHNEQFF.

The chain has TRBV18 and TRBJ1-2; 8 positions agree with TRBD1. The germline gives CDR1 KGHSH, CDR2 LQKENI. Losses at the gene ends were 2 bases for V and 1 base for J; bases not matched to a gene: 3. This CDR3 region has 15 residues. Here the CDR3 reads CASSPDRGNNYGYTF. DNA of the CDR3: TGTGCCAGCTCACCAGACAGGGGTAATAACTATGGCTACACCTTC.

The chain recombines TRBV7-2 with TRBJ2-5, with 8 bases matching TRBD1. The germline V gene encodes CDR1 SGHTA and CDR2 FQGNSA. The V segment lost 5 bases and the J segment 4 bases; nucleotides outside the gene matches: 6. The CDR3 contains 14 residues. In DNA form, the CDR3 reads TGTGCCAGCAGCCCGCGACAGGGGCGAGAGACCCAGTACTTC. Protein product: CASSPRQGRETQYF.

As concerns this clone: This same CDR3 is encoded by further DNA sequences in the sample. The chain joins TRBV6-5 to TRBJ2-5; D uncertain. The CDR3 is 14 amino acids. V shed 0 bases and J shed 2 bases, with 7 bases lying between them. Looked up from germline, CDR1 is MNHEY and CDR2 is SVGAGI. This CDR3 reads CASSYSGLQETQYF. The CDR3 coding sequence is TGTGCCAGCAGTTACTCGGGCTTGCAAGAGACCCAGTACTTC.

The chain employs TRBV29-1 and TRBJ2-5, with 8 bases matching TRBD2. V trimming: 7 bases; J trimming: 5 bases; junction bases outside the gene matches: 6. This CDR3 has 12 amino acids. Germline V gene data show CDR1 as SQVTM and CDR2 as ANQGSEA. CDR3 sequence: CSGGLDGETQYF. CDR3 bases: TGCAGCGGGGGACTAGACGGGGAGACCCAGTACTTC.

J is TRBJ1-2 and V is TRBV2, with TRBD1 matching 9 bases. The CDR3 length is 14 residues. J gave up 4 bases and V 6 bases, and 6 bases lay outside the gene matches. Germline V lookup: CDR1 SNHLY, CDR2 FYNNEI. This CDR3 is CASRGDRVIYGYTF. The DNA for the CDR3 is TGTGCCAGCAGGGGGGACAGGGTGATCTATGGCTACACCTTC.

The chain couples TRBV19 to TRBJ2-2; no firm D call. CDR1 LNHDA and CDR2 SQIVND come from the germline V gene (reference sequence). The CDR3 covers 15 residues. Trimming pared 3 bases from V and 2 bases from J, leaving 10 bases between. CDR3 amino acids: CASSITGVNTGELFF. CDR3 sequence (DNA): TGTGCCAGTAGTATCACTGGGGTAAACACCGGGGAGCTGTTTTTT.

The chain has TRBV13 and TRBJ2-7; D unclear. Trimming pared 1 base from V and 1 base from J, leaving 2 bases between. Germline V gene lookup returns CDR1 PRHDT and CDR2 FYEKMQ (reference sequence). The length of the CDR3 is 12 residues. The CDR3 sequence: CASSLASYEQYF. The CDR3 DNA follows: TGTGCCAGCAGCTTAGCTTCCTACGAGCAGTACTTC.

About this clone: Other DNA sequences within the sample encode an identical CDR3. J is TRBJ1-3 and V is TRBV29-1; 7 bases agree with TRBD1. The CDR3 contains 13 residues. Looked up from germline, CDR1 is SQVTM and CDR2 is ANQGSEA. The junction had 6 bases not matched to a gene; V was cut back by 6 bases and J by 4 bases. The CDR3: CSVRQGGGNTIYF. CDR3 nucleotides: TGCAGCGTGCGACAGGGAGGAGGAAACACCATATATTTT.

The V call is TRBV27, the J call TRBJ1-2; TRBD1 might be the D (5 bases). V lost 2 bases and J lost 2, with 12 bases in between. The germline gives CDR1 MNHEY, CDR2 SMNVEV (reference sequence). This CDR3 is 15 amino acids long. CDR3 amino acids: CASSLTGALNYGYTF. The CDR3 DNA reads as TGTGCCAGCAGTTTAACAGGAGCTCTAAACTATGGCTACACCTTC.

The chain recombines TRBV30 with TRBJ1-5, with D hard to call. The CDR3 spans 13 residues. The germline V gene has CDR1 GTSNPN and CDR2 SVGIG (reference sequence). The V end was cut by 0 bases, the J end by 7 bases, with 10 bases between. CDR3 sequence reads: CAWSVASGQPQHF. CDR3 in DNA: TGTGCCTGGAGTGTGGCATCTGGGCAGCCCCAGCATTTT.

CDR3 amino acids: CASSDSRADTQYF. The CDR3 DNA sequence: TGTGCCAGCAGTGATTCCCGGGCGGATACGCAGTATTTT. This rearrangement joins TRBV25-1 to TRBJ2-3; no definite D call. Germline CDR1 and CDR2: MGHDK and SYGVNS. V was trimmed by 3 bases and J by 6 bases, leaving 10 bases between them. This CDR3 has 13 residues.

A single count supports this clone. The rearrangement uses TRBV3-1 (or the pseudogene TRBV3-2) and TRBJ2-1; 8 nucleotides align to TRBD2. Germline assignment: CDR1 LGHDT and CDR2 YNNKEL (reference sequence). V gave up 0 bases and J gave up 8 bases; unmatched junction bases: 9. The CDR3 is 16 amino acids. The CDR3 DNA sequence: TGTGCCAGCAGCCAAGAGGGCGGGAGGATGGGGGATGAGCAGTTCTTC. Translation: CASSQEGGRMGDEQFF.